This T cell receptor beta chain is from a study of OX40 agonist ivuxolimab in advanced cancers. Study overall: Ivuxolimab, an agonist antibody against OX40 (CD134), was given to patients. Earlier anti-PD-1, anti-PD-L1 or anti-CTLA-4 therapy was permitted; about 38% had received some. The dose-escalation group included hepatocellular carcinoma, melanoma, renal cell carcinoma and head and neck cancer.

The method was immunoSEQ multiplex PCR; TCRdb's version includes in-frame clones alone and lacks a portion of them. Among 75,000 to 95,000 clones listed, around 92% were seen once. The ends lost 1 base at V and 0 bases at J; junction bases unmatched: 4. This CDR3 is 19 amino acids long. Looked up from germline, CDR1 is SGHNT and CDR2 is YYREEE (reference sequence). V and J are TRBV5-4 and TRBJ2-1, with 16 nucleotides matching TRBD2. The sequence was collected from an adult with an advanced solid tumor such as melanoma, head and neck, liver or kidney cancer. The specimen was CD4+ or CD8+ T cells sorted from blood, collected in a trial of the OX40 agonist ivuxolimab. The CDR3 sequence is CASSLPGLAGGSSYNEQFF. The CDR3 DNA reads TGTGCCAGCAGCTTGCCGGGACTAGCGGGGGGGAGCTCCTACAATGAGCAGTTCTTC.